A single sample gave rise to the 10 T cell receptor beta chains below, sequenced in a study of response to subunit inactivated influenza vaccine. MiXCR was run by TCRdb on the RT-PCR reads, yielding one entry per CDR3 protein. This repertoire shows some 850,000 distinct CDR3 sequences, 18% found once; its top ten account for around 9.9%. Sequenced here: PBMCs from blood, sampled approximately 5 days after vaccination. The receptors were gathered from a man aged 50 to 60 who received an inactivated influenza vaccine.

The gene calls are TRBV6-2 or TRBV6-3 and TRBJ1-1; tentative D call: TRBD1 (5 bases). There are 15 residues in the CDR3. Trimming stripped 5 bases from V and 4 bases from J, with 17 bases between. Germline loops: CDR1 MNHEY, CDR2 SVGEGT. CDR3: CASSKPGQKTTEAFF. CDR3 nucleotides: TGTGCCAGCAGTAAACCGGGGCAAAAAACCACTGAAGCTTTCTTT.

This clonotype was observed a handful of times. This rearrangement joins TRBV7-9 to TRBJ2-5; D uncertain. Deletions cut 5 bases from V and 9 bases from J, with 25 bases between. CDR1 is SEHNR, CDR2 FQNEAQ, per germline (reference sequence). The CDR3 has 16 amino acids. CDR3 protein: CASSPPFRTAIGSQYF. The CDR3 nucleotides read TGTGCCAGCAGCCCGCCCTTCCGGACGGCTATTGGGTCCCAGTACTTC.

The chain recombines TRBV2 with TRBJ2-7; TRBD1 agrees at 9 bases. The CDR3 has 14 residues. J was trimmed by 6 bases and V by 3 bases; bases with no gene match: 6. Germline loops: CDR1 SNHLY, CDR2 FYNNEI. In nucleotides, the CDR3 is TGTGCCAGCAGTGAGGGGACAGGGACCGGCGAGCAGTACTTC. It is translated as CASSEGTGTGEQYF.

The chain has TRBV7-9 and TRBJ1-1; D remains ambiguous. This CDR3 contains 14 residues. V was trimmed by 2 bases and J by 0 bases, leaving 7 bases between them. The germline V gene has CDR1 SEHNR and CDR2 FQNEAQ (reference sequence). The CDR3 spells CASSLSTVNTEAFF. The DNA of the CDR3 is TGTGCCAGCAGCTTAAGTACGGTGAACACTGAAGCTTTCTTT.

This clonotype has only a few counts. The chain combines TRBV2 with TRBJ2-1; 9 nucleotides match TRBD2. The CDR3 loop spans 15 amino acids. Germline CDR1 and CDR2: SNHLY and FYNNEI. V lost 6 bases to trimming and J lost 5 bases; unmatched junction nucleotides: 8. CDR3 DNA: TGTGCCAGCAGGGCGACTAGCGGCATAGACAATGAGCAGTTCTTC. It specifies CASRATSGIDNEQFF.

This sequence joins TRBV7-9 and TRBJ1-5, with 10 bases that match TRBD1. Germline V gene data show CDR1 as SEHNR and CDR2 as FQNEAQ (reference sequence). The CDR3 length is 14 residues. The J segment lost 7 bases and the V segment lost 4 bases, leaving 4 bases of the junction unmatched. CDR3 sequence reads: CASSSTGGFQPQHF. CDR3 nucleotides: TGTGCCAGCAGCTCGACAGGGGGCTTCCAGCCCCAGCATTTT.

The gene calls are TRBV6-2 or TRBV6-3 and TRBJ1-5; D is undetermined. This CDR3 is built from 14 residues. Germline-derived CDR1 and CDR2 are MNHEY and SVGEGT. Between the trimmed V and J ends, which lost 6 bases and 7 bases, there was a span of 16 bases. CDR3 in DNA: TGTGCCAGCAGATACACGTTCAGATCCCAGCCCCAGCATTTT. Protein product: CASRYTFRSQPQHF.

This clonotype was seen more than once but under ten times. The chain couples TRBV11-2 to TRBJ2-4; 9 positions agree with TRBD2. There are 20 residues in the CDR3. CDR1 is SGHAT and CDR2 is FQNNGV in the germline V gene. V lost 1 base, J lost 4 bases, and 17 bases stayed unmatched. The DNA for the CDR3 is TGTGCCAGCAGCTTAGTCGGTGAAGGATGGGGCGGGAGGGGGAAAAACATTCAGTACTTC. This encodes CASSLVGEGWGGRGKNIQYF.

J is TRBJ2-7 and V is TRBV28; unclear D gene. V was trimmed by 8 bases and J by 2 bases, leaving 16 bases between them. CDR1 and CDR2 (germline): MDHEN, SYDVKM. CDR3 length: 14 residues. This CDR3 is CASSHTPDPYEQYF. The CDR3 DNA reads TGTGCCAGCTCCCACACGCCGGACCCCTACGAGCAGTACTTC.

Only a few counts were recorded for this clonotype. This rearrangement joins TRBV20-1 to TRBJ1-6; D unclear. Germline-derived CDR1 and CDR2 are DFQATT and SNEGSKA (reference sequence). Trimming cost V 2 bases and J 9 bases, with 5 bases left between them. This CDR3 is built from 11 residues. CDR3 in DNA: TGCAGTGCTAGAAATGGTTCACCCCTCCACTTT. Protein product: CSARNGSPLHF.